The 21 T cell receptor beta chains reported below all come from one sample, sequenced in a study of metastatic and nonmetastatic thyroid tumors. With MiXCR, TCRdb called clones anew from the PCR reads. This sample has over 20,000 clones; over 25% occur once, and the top ten carry roughly 18%. All patients were untreated before thyroid surgery. Sequencing was carried out using blood. The origin of the receptors is a male donor with papillary thyroid cancer or a benign thyroid nodule (not recorded which). Some clones in this sample may be carry-over from other donors' samples.

Many counts were recorded for this clone. The V call is TRBV4-1, the J call TRBJ2-1, with 7 bases lining up with TRBD2. J gave up 2 bases and V 5 bases, and 12 bases lay outside the gene matches. The V gene's germline CDR1 is MGHRA and CDR2 YSYEKL. CDR3 size: 17 residues. The CDR3 coding sequence is TGCGCCAGCAGCGTAAGGCGGGAGACAGACGCCTACAATGAGCAGTTCTTC. Translating gives CASSVRRETDAYNEQFF.

This clone was found many times. The rearrangement joins TRBV2 to TRBJ2-1; D is unclear. The CDR3 has 14 amino acids. The germline V gene has CDR1 SNHLY and CDR2 FYNNEI. V lost 6 bases to trimming and J lost 6 bases, with 15 bases between them. The CDR3 is CASSVDGPPNEQFF. The CDR3 nucleotides are TGTGCCAGCAGCGTGGACGGCCCCCCCAATGAGCAGTTCTTC.

The table lists this clone with many counts. The genes are TRBV6-2 or TRBV6-3 and TRBJ2-6; D call uncertain. The CDR3 has 14 amino acids. Germline loops: CDR1 MNHEY, CDR2 SVGEGT. V dropped 6 bases and J dropped 0 bases, with 6 bases sitting between them. CDR3 region: CASSHSSGANVLTF. CDR3 nucleotide sequence: TGTGCCAGCAGCCACAGCTCTGGGGCCAACGTCCTGACTTTC.

The sample holds many counts of this clone. The rearrangement uses TRBV20-1 and TRBJ2-5, with D uncertain. V lost 5 bases and J 1 base, leaving 2 bases between the germline ends. Per the germline V gene, CDR1 is DFQATT and CDR2 is SNEGSKA (reference sequence). The CDR3 consists of 10 residues. The CDR3 DNA sequence: TGCAGTGCTCGCCAAGAGACCCAGTACTTC. Protein sequence: CSARQETQYF.

This clone ranks as medium-sized (0.01 to 0.1%). Written as DNA, the CDR3 is TGTGCCAGCAGCGGACAGTCCTACGAGCAGTACTTC. This encodes CASSGQSYEQYF. The chain recombines TRBV11-2 with TRBJ2-7; TRBD1 might be the D (6 bases). The CDR3 extends over 12 amino acids. Germline CDR1 SGHAT, CDR2 FQNNGV. Trimming shortened V by 5 bases and J by 1 base, and 6 bases separated the two germline ends.

This clone was seen at least ten times. The chain is built from TRBV20-1 and TRBJ2-1; 9 positions match TRBD2. The CDR3 is 16 residues long. The germline V gene has CDR1 DFQATT and CDR2 SNEGSKA (reference sequence). Trimming at V came to 1 base and at J to 6 bases, leaving 10 bases not matched to a gene. CDR3 coding DNA: TGCAGTGCTAGAGGACCCGGACTAGCGAGAGTCAATGAGCAGTTCTTC. Its translation: CSARGPGLARVNEQFF.

The sample holds many counts of this clone. This rearrangement joins TRBV10-3 to TRBJ1-5; 8 nucleotides agree with TRBD1. Unmatched junction bases numbered 8, after V lost 7 bases and J lost 0 bases. This CDR3 region has 16 residues. Germline V gene data show CDR1 as ENHRY and CDR2 as SYGVKD. The CDR3 region has the DNA TGTGCCATCATGGGGACAGGAAAGGATAGCAATCAGCCCCAGCATTTT. Its translation: CAIMGTGKDSNQPQHF.

V usage is TRBV20-1 and J usage is TRBJ1-2; D is unclear. With 0 bases removed from V and 4 bases from J, the gap between germline ends came to 9 bases. Looked up from germline, CDR1 is DFQATT and CDR2 is SNEGSKA (reference sequence). The CDR3 contains 13 residues. The CDR3 loop reads CSARDQGGYGYTF. For the CDR3, the DNA is TGCAGTGCTAGAGATCAAGGTGGCTATGGCTACACCTTC.

At least ten counts were recorded for this clone. The CDR3: CASSPLGTDTQYF. CDR3 DNA sequence: TGTGCCAGCAGCCCTCTGGGCACAGATACGCAGTATTTT. This rearrangement joins TRBV7-7 to TRBJ2-3; D unclear. Deletions cut 5 bases from V and 1 base from J, with 7 bases between. CDR1 is SSHAT, CDR2 FNYEAQ, per germline (reference sequence). The CDR3 runs 13 residues.

The sample holds many counts of this clone. The V and J genes are TRBV20-1 and TRBJ1-4; D possibly corresponds to TRBD1 (6 bases). CDR1 is DFQATT, CDR2 SNEGSKA, per germline (reference sequence). The CDR3 sequence is 14 residues long. V was trimmed by 5 bases and J by 5 bases, leaving 15 bases between them. The CDR3 here is CSALGGTVNEKLFF. The CDR3 coding sequence is TGCAGTGCTCTTGGGGGCACCGTAAATGAAAAACTGTTTTTT.

The chain is built from TRBV6-2 or TRBV6-3 and TRBJ1-2; D perhaps matches TRBD1 (6 bases). Germline V gene lookup returns CDR1 MNHEY and CDR2 SVGEGT. The CDR3 totals 18 residues. V lost 6 bases to trimming and J lost 0 bases, with 23 bases between them. This CDR3 reads CASSNRPGQLSANYGYTF. CDR3 sequence (DNA): TGTGCCAGCAGCAACCGCCCGGGACAATTATCAGCTAACTATGGCTACACCTTC.

The chain combines TRBV5-1 with TRBJ2-2; possibly TRBD2 for D (5 bases). CDR1 and CDR2 from the germline V gene are SGHRS and YFSETQ. The V gene lost 8 bases and the J gene lost 7 bases, with 21 bases spanning the gap. CDR3 size: 15 residues. The CDR3 sequence is CARSRNTWEFGELFF. Written as DNA, the CDR3 is TGCGCCAGAAGCCGTAACACCTGGGAGTTCGGGGAGCTGTTTTTT.

This clone was seen at least ten times. The chain uses TRBV14 and TRBJ2-1, with TRBD2 matching over 7 bases. Trimming cost V 0 bases and J 14 bases; bases outside gene matches: 7. CDR1 SGHDN and CDR2 FVKESK come from the germline V gene. CDR3 length: 13 amino acids. The CDR3 DNA reads TGTGCCAGCAGCCAAGATCGGGCGGGAGTGGAGTTCTTC. It yields the protein CASSQDRAGVEFF. The whole variable domain, remainder taken from reference TRBV14 and TRBJ2-1, is EAGVTQFPSHSVIEKGQTVTLRCDPISGHDNLYWYRRVMGKEIKFLLHFVKESKQDESGMPNNRFLAERTGGTYSTLKVQPAELEDSGVYFCASSQDRAGVEFFGPGTRLTVL.

The chain couples TRBV12-3 or TRBV12-4 to TRBJ1-2; 10 nucleotides align to TRBD1. V shed 4 bases, J shed 4 bases, and the junction held 3 bases outside the gene matches. The CDR3 contains 14 residues. CDR3 bases: TGTGCCAGCAGTTACGGACAGGGGGGCTATGGCTACACCTTC. It codes for CASSYGQGGYGYTF.

This sequence joins TRBV10-3 and TRBJ2-7; tentatively, D is TRBD2 (6 bases). Trimming took 3 bases from V and 5 from J, leaving 11 bases between them. The germline CDR1 and CDR2 sequences are ENHRY and SYGVKD. The CDR3 runs to 13 residues. The CDR3 DNA reads as TGTGCCATCAGTGACGTGGGAGGACACGAGCAGTACTTC. Its translation is CAISDVGGHEQYF.

This clone was seen ten or more times. The CDR3 coding sequence is TGTGCCACCAGCAAAGAAGGGGCAGGACACGAGCAGTACTTC. It yields the protein CATSKEGAGHEQYF. The chain uses TRBV15 and TRBJ2-7; D perhaps matches TRBD1 (5 bases). Germline V CDR1 and CDR2: LNHNV, YYDKDF (reference sequence). Trimming took 4 bases from V and 5 from J, leaving 15 bases between them. The CDR3 extends over 14 amino acids.

Judged by abundance, this clone is medium-sized. The chain combines TRBV11-3 with TRBJ2-1; 9 bases agree with TRBD2. The CDR3 extends over 16 amino acids. V lost 4 bases to trimming and J lost 4 bases; unmatched junction nucleotides: 8. CDR1 and CDR2 from the germline V gene are SGHNT and YENEEA. The CDR3, as DNA: TGTGCCAGCAGCTCAACCCCTAGCGGGAATTACAATGAGCAGTTCTTC. This encodes CASSSTPSGNYNEQFF.

Regarding this clone: An end of the junction differs from the germline gene, which may be a read error. V gene TRBV10-3 combines with J gene TRBJ1-5; a possible D gene is TRBD1 (5 bases). The CDR3 sequence is 14 residues long. Germline V lookup: CDR1 ENHRY, CDR2 SYGVKD. The CDR3: CAISEVGGVPPLHF. CDR3 nucleotide sequence: TGTGCCATCAGTGAAGTGGGGGGTGTACCGCCCCTGCATTTT.

This clone is labeled medium-sized. The chain joins TRBV6-5 to TRBJ2-3; no firm D call. The CDR3 spans 11 residues. The germline CDR1 and CDR2 sequences are MNHEY and SVGAGI. Trimming took off 2 bases at V and 6 bases at J, with 3 bases between the two ends. The CDR3 sequence is CASSYGDTQYF. The DNA of the CDR3 is TGTGCCAGCAGTTACGGGGATACGCAGTATTTT.

The chain couples TRBV20-1 to TRBJ2-1; TRBD2 matches at 10 bases. The J segment lost 12 bases and the V segment lost 6 bases, leaving 11 bases of the junction unmatched. CDR3 length: 13 amino acids. Germline V gene lookup returns CDR1 DFQATT and CDR2 SNEGSKA (reference sequence). CDR3 in amino acids: CSAQGVAGGRQFF. CDR3 DNA sequence: TGCAGTGCCCAGGGAGTAGCGGGAGGAAGGCAGTTCTTC.

This clone was observed a handful of times. The rearrangement uses TRBV6-1 and TRBJ1-4; D call uncertain. CDR1 and CDR2 from the germline V gene are MNHNS and SASEGT. V gave up 5 bases and J gave up 2 bases, with 9 bases separating them. The CDR3 has 14 amino acids. The CDR3 sequence is CASSPGQTNEKLFF. The CDR3 region has the DNA TGTGCCAGCAGTCCCGGCCAGACTAATGAAAAACTGTTTTTT.